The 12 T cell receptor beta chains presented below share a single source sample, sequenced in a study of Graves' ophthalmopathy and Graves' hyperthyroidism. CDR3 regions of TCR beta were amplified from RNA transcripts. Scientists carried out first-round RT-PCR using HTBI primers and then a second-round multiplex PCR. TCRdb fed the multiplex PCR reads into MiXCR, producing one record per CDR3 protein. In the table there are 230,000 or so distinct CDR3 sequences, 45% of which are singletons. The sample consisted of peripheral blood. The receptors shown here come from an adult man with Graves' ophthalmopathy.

CDR3 loop: CASSLGTSRGETQYF. The CDR3 region has the DNA TGTGCCAGCAGCTTAGGGACTAGTCGGGGGGAGACCCAGTACTTC. The chain uses TRBV7-6 and TRBJ2-5; 7 bases are shared with TRBD2. Germline CDR1 is SGHVS and CDR2 is FNYEAQ. The J segment lost 5 bases and the V segment lost 1 base, leaving 7 bases of the junction unmatched. The CDR3 covers 15 residues. Using reference TRBV7-6 and TRBJ2-5 for the parts outside the CDR3, the full variable domain is GAGVSQSPRYKVTKRGQDVALRCDPISGHVSLYWYRQALGQGPEFLTYFNYEAQQDKSGLPNDRFSAERPEGSISTLTIQRTEQRDSAMYRCASSLGTSRGETQYFGPGTRLLVL.

The CDR3 DNA reads TGTGCCAGCAGCTTCCGACGGGGGGGCTATGCGAACACCGGGGAGCTGTTTTTT. Its protein is CASSFRRGGYANTGELFF. The V and J genes are TRBV7-6 and TRBJ2-2, with 8 positions matching TRBD2. CDR1 and CDR2 (germline): SGHVS, FNYEAQ. V was pared by 3 bases and J by 0 bases, with 9 bases of the junction left unmatched. There are 18 residues in the CDR3. Together with reference TRBV7-6 and TRBJ2-2, the CDR3 gives the full variable domain: GAGVSQSPRYKVTKRGQDVALRCDPISGHVSLYWYRQALGQGPEFLTYFNYEAQQDKSGLPNDRFSAERPEGSISTLTIQRTEQRDSAMYRCASSFRRGGYANTGELFFGEGSRLTVL.

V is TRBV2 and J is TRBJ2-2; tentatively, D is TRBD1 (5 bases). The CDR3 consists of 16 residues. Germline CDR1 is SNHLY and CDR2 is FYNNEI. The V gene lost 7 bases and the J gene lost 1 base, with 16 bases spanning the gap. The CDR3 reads CASNPQGQQNTGELFF. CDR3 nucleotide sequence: TGTGCCAGCAACCCTCAGGGCCAGCAGAACACCGGGGAGCTGTTTTTT.

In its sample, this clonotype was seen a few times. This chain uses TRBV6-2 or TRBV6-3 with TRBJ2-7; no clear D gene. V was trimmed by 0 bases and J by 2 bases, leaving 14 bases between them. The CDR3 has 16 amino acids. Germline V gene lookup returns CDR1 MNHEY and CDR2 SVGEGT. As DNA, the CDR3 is TGTGCCAGCAGTTACTCGAATTTGGCCACCACCTACGAGCAGTACTTC. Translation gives CASSYSNLATTYEQYF.

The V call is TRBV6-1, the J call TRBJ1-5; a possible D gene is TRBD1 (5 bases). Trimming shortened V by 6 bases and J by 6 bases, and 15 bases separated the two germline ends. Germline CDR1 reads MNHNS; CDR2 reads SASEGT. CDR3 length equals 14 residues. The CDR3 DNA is TGTGCCAGCAGGGATACAAGAGGGGTTCAGCCCCAGCATTTT. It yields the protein CASRDTRGVQPQHF.

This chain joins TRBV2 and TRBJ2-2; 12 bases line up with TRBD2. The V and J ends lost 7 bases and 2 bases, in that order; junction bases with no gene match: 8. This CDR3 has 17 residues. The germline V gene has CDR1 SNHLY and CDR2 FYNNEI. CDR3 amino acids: CASTKTSGGQNTGELFF. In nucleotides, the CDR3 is TGTGCCAGCACTAAGACTAGCGGGGGACAAAACACCGGGGAGCTGTTTTTT. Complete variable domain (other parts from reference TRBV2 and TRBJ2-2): EPEVTQTPSHQVTQMGQEVILRCVPISNHLYFYWYRQILGQKVEFLVSFYNNEISEKSEIFDDQFSVERPDGSNFTLKIRSTKLEDSAMYFCASTKTSGGQNTGELFFGEGSRLTVL.

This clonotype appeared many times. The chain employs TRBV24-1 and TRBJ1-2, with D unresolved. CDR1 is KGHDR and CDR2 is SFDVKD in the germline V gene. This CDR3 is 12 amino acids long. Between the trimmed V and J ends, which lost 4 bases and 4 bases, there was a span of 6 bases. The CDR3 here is CATSEEPYGYTF. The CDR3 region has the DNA TGTGCCACCAGTGAAGAACCCTATGGCTACACCTTC.

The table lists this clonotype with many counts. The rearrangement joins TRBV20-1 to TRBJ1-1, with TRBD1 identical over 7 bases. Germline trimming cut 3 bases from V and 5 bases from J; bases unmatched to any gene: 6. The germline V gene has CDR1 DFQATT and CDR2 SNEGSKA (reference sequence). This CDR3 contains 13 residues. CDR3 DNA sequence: TGCAGTGCTAGCGACAGGGAGTGGACTGAAGCTTTCTTT. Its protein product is CSASDREWTEAFF.

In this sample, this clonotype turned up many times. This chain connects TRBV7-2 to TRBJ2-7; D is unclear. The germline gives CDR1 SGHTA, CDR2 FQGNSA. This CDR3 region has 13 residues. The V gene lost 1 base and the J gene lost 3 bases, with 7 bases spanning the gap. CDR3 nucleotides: TGTGCCAGCAGCTTAGGTGGTGTCTACGAGCAGTACTTC. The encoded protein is CASSLGGVYEQYF.

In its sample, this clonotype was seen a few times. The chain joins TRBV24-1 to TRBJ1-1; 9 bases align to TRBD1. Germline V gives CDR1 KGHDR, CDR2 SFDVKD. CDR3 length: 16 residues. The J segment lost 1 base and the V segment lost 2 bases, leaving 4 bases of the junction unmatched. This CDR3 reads CATSDSRTGANTEAFF. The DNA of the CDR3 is TGTGCCACCAGTGATTCGCGGACAGGGGCGAACACTGAAGCTTTCTTT.

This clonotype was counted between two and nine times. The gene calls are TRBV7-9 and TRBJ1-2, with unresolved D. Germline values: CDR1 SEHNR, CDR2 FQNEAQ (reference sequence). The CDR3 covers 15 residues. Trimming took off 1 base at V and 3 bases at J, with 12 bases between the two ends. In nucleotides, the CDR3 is TGTGCCAGCAGCTTAGACTGGGAAGGAGACTATGGCTACACCTTC. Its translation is CASSLDWEGDYGYTF.

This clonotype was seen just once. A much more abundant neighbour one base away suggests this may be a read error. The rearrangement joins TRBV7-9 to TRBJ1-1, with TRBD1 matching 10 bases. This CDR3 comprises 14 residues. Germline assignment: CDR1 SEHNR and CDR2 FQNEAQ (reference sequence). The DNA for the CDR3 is TGTGCCAACAGCACCCGACAGGGGGCAGCTGAAGCTTTCTTT. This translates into CANSTRQGAAEAFF.